This is a list of T cell receptor beta chains from one sample in a study of identical twins. Each CDR3 protein is one row after TCRdb ran MiXCR on the 5' RACE reads. Of hundreds of thousands of distinct CDR3 sequences listed, over 8.5% are singletons. The sample was also linked to a second study, of yellow fever vaccine responses in identical twins.

The sample was PBMCs. The receptor set was obtained from a woman aged 18 to 35 in good health. The conserved cysteine and the conserved F or W are not part of the CDR3 here. The order of the fields is CDR3 length, J gene, clone size, V gene, CDR3 protein. Size tells how often a clone was seen (once, few, many) or the class of an expanded clone, and some rows leave it out.

15 | TRBJ2-2 | . | TRBV7-3 | ASSLLASGTNTGELF
15 | TRBJ2-1 | many | TRBV10-3 | AISPAGRGSSYNEQF
10 | TRBJ2-5 | few | TRBV2 | ASSPNLETQY
14 | TRBJ2-1 | many | TRBV20-1 | SARDLSGSSYNEQF
12 | TRBJ1-1 | few | TRBV10-3 | AVVSGFKADEAF
16 | TRBJ1-5 | few | TRBV28 | ASSFGGFTRLSNQPQH
11 | TRBJ2-1 | many | TRBV28 | ASSLLSMGEQF
16 | TRBJ2-3 | . | TRBV7-3 | ASSFPKNTPDLTDTQY
11 | TRBJ2-7 | few | TRBV20-1 | SATDTSTYEQY
12 | TRBJ2-5 | many | TRBV7-2 | ASSRYRGQETQY
11 | TRBJ1-4 | . | TRBV10-3 | AISLDWSNEVI
14 | TRBJ2-7 | many | TRBV7-9 | ASSLLPGQGVDEQY
13 | TRBJ2-7 | . | TRBV27 | ASSYNGGLTYEQY
13 | TRBJ2-2 | . | TRBV9 | ASSVDGFNTGELF
16 | TRBJ2-1 | . | TRBV28 | ASSKQPTSGRAGNEQF
12 | TRBJ2-7 | . | TRBV20-1 | SARDWTTGSGQY
12 | TRBJ2-5 | . | TRBV5-1 | ASSHWHGQETQY
11 | TRBJ2-1 | many | TRBV20-1 | SAPASRINEQF
11 | TRBJ2-2 | few | TRBV5-1 | ASSSGVTGELF
11 | TRBJ2-7 | . | TRBV20-1 | SASGQSSYEQY
14 | TRBJ2-7 | . | TRBV7-2 | ASSLAGAGLPDEQY
13 | TRBJ2-5 | . | TRBV12-3/TRBV12-4 | ASSFRDREKETQY
15 | TRBJ2-1 | . | TRBV12-3/TRBV12-4 | ASRANPHRDNYNEQF
10 | TRBJ2-7 | . | TRBV7-9 | ASSHRGSEQY
12 | TRBJ2-1 | . | TRBV27 | AVGPAGPYNEQF
12 | TRBJ2-2 | . | TRBV3-1 | ASSQGASTGELF
8 | TRBJ2-5 | . | TRBV29-1 | SVGEETQY
12 | TRBJ2-5 | . | TRBV6-1 | ASSMTSGRETQY
14 | TRBJ1-4 | . | TRBV12-3/TRBV12-4 | ASSALGGSAGEKLF
15 | TRBJ2-2 | few | TRBV10-3 | AISESPGTANTGELF
12 | TRBJ2-2 | . | TRBV20-1 | SARILAVTGELF
13 | TRBJ2-7 | . | TRBV27 | ASSLSAGGPWEQY
11 | TRBJ2-3 | few | TRBV9 | ASSVDPPDTQY
12 | TRBJ2-5 | . | TRBV6-5 | ASSSGGVGETQY
12 | TRBJ2-3 | . | TRBV12-3/TRBV12-4 | ASGLAGSADTQY
9 | TRBJ1-2 | few | TRBV29-1 | SVDGSAGYT
11 | TRBJ2-5 | many | TRBV24-1 | ATSVPGQETQY
13 | TRBJ2-1 | few | TRBV11-2 | ASSLTGPQYNEQF
12 | TRBJ2-5 | . | TRBV10-1 | ASSENRQQETQY
11 | TRBJ1-5 | . | TRBV4-1 | ASSQERQQPQH
12 | TRBJ1-3 | many | TRBV27 | ASRITYSGNTIY
14 | TRBJ2-7 | many | TRBV12-3/TRBV12-4 | ASSLLLAGGLGEQY
12 | TRBJ2-2 | many | TRBV10-2 | ASSESGKSGELF
11 | TRBJ2-5 | few | TRBV5-1 | ASSTGLGKTQY
18 | TRBJ2-3 | . | TRBV4-3 | ASSQDLGGLAGARTDTQY
15 | TRBJ2-7 | few | TRBV7-9 | ASSSSDRAAFGYEQY
14 | TRBJ2-5 | many | TRBV4-2 | ASSQTGSLTRGTQY
12 | TRBJ1-5 | few | TRBV2 | ASSGRDTNQPQH
13 | TRBJ2-1 | many | TRBV20-1 | SAEPASGAHNEQF